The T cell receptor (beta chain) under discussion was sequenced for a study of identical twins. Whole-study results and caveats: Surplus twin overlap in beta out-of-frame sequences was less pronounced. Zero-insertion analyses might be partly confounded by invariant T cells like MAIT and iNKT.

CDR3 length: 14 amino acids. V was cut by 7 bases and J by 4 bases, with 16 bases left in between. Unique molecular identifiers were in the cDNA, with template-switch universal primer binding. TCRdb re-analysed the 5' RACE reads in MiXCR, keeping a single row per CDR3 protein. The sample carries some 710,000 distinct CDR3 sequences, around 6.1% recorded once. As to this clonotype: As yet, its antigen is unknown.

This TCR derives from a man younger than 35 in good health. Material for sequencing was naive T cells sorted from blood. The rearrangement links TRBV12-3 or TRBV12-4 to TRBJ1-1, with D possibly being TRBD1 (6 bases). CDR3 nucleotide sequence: TGTGCCAGCACACGAGGACAGTGGGGCACTGAAGCTTTCTTT. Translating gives CASTRGQWGTEAFF.